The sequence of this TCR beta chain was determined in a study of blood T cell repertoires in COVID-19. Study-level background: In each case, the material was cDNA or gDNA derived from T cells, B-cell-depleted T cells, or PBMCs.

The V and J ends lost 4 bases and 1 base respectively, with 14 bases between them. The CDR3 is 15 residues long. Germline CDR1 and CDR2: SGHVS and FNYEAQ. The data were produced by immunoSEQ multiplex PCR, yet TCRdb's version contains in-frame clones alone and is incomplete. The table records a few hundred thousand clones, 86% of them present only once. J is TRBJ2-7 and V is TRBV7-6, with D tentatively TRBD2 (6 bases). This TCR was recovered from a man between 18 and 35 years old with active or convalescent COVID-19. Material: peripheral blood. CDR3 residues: CASSSEGGFSYEQYF. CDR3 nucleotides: TGTGCCAGCAGCTCCGAAGGAGGGTTTTCCTACGAGCAGTACTTC.